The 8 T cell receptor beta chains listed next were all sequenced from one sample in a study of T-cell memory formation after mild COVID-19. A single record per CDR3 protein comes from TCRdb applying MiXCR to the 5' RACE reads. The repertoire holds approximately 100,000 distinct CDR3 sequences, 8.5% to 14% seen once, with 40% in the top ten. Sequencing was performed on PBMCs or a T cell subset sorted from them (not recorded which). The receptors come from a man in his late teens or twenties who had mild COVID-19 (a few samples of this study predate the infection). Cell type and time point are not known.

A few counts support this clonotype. This CDR3 is CASMKGGSSPLHF. CDR3 DNA: TGTGCCAGCATGAAAGGGGGAAGTTCACCCCTCCACTTT. The chain carries TRBV7-9 and TRBJ1-6, with D tentatively TRBD1 (6 bases). CDR3 size: 13 residues. Deletions cut 7 bases from V and 9 bases from J, with 13 bases between. Germline V CDR1 and CDR2: SEHNR, FQNEAQ (reference sequence).

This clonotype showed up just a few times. For the CDR3, the DNA is TGTGCCAGCAGCGCCGGGGATAACTACGAGCAGTACGTC. This translates into CASSAGDNYEQYV. The chain carries TRBV9 and TRBJ2-7; D is perhaps TRBD2 (5 bases). V shed 3 bases and J shed 3 bases, with 10 bases lying between them. Germline CDR1 and CDR2: SGDLS and YYNGEE. CDR3 length equals 13 residues.

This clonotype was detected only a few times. In DNA, the CDR3 is TGCGCCAGCAGCCTTCGGACAACACCGGAGGGCTACACCTTC. Residues: CASSLRTTPEGYTF. The chain employs TRBV5-1 and TRBJ1-2, with D perhaps TRBD1 (5 bases). This CDR3 has 14 amino acids. From germline, CDR1 is SGHRS and CDR2 YFSETQ. V shed 4 bases and J shed 8 bases, with 18 bases lying between them.

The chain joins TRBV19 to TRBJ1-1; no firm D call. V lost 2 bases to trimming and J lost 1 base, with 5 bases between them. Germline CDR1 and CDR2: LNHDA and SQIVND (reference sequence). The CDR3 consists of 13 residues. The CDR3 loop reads CASSITQNTEAFF. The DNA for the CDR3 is TGTGCCAGTAGTATAACGCAGAACACTGAAGCTTTCTTT. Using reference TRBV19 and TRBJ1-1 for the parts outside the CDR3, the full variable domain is DGGITQSPKYLFRKEGQNVTLSCEQNLNHDAMYWYRQDPGQGLRLIYYSQIVNDFQKGDIAEGYSVSREKKESFPLTVTSAQKNPTAFYLCASSITQNTEAFFGQGTRLTVV.

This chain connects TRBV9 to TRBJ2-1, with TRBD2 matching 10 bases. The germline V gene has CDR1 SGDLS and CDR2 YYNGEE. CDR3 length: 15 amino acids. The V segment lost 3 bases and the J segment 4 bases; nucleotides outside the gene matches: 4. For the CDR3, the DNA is TGTGCCAGCAGCGAGCTAGCGGGAGATTACAATGAGCAGTTCTTC. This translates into CASSELAGDYNEQFF.

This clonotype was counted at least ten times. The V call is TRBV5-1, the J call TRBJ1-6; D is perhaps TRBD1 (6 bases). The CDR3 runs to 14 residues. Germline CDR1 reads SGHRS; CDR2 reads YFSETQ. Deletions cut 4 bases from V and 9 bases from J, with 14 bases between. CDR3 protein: CASSLGGASSPLHF. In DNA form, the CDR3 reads TGCGCCAGCAGCCTCGGGGGCGCTTCTTCACCCCTCCACTTT.

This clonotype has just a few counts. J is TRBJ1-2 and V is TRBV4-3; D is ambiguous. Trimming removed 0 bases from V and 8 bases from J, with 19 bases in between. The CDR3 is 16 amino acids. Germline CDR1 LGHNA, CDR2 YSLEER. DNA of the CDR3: TGCGCCAGCAGCCAAGATCTGCAGTCAAGGGCACACGGCTACACCTTC. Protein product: CASSQDLQSRAHGYTF.

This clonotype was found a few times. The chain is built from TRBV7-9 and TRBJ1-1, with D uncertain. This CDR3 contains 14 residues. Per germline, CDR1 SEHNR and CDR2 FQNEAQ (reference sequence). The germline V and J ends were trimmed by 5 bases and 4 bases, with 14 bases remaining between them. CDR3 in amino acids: CASSRSGRPTEAFF. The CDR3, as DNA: TGTGCCAGCAGCCGGTCGGGTCGCCCCACTGAAGCTTTCTTT. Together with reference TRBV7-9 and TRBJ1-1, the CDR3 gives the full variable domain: DTGVSQNPRHKITKRGQNVTFRCDPISEHNRLYWYRQTLGQGPEFLTYFQNEAQLEKSRLLSDRFSAERPKGSFSTLEIQRTEQGDSAMYLCASSRSGRPTEAFFGQGTRLTVV.